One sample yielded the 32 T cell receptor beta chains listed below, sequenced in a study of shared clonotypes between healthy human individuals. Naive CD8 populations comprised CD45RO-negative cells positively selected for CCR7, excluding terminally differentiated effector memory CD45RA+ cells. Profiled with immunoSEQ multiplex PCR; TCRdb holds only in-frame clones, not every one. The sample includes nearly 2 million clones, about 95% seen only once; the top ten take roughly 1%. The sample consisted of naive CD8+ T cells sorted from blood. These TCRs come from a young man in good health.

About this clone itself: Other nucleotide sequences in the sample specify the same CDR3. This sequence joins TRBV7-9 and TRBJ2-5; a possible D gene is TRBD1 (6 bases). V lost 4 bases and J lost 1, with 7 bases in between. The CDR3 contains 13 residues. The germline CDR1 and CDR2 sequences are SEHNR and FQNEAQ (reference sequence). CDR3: CASSSGVQETQYF. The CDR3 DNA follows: TGTGCCAGCAGCTCAGGGGTCCAAGAGACCCAGTACTTC.

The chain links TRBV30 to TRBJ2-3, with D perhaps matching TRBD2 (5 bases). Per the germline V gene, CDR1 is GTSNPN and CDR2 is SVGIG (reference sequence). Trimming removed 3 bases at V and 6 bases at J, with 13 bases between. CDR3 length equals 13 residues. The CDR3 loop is CAWSFGVADTQYF. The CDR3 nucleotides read TGTGCCTGGAGCTTCGGTGTAGCGGATACGCAGTATTTT.

CDR3 sequence: CAGESVDRGPNTEAFF. Written as DNA, the CDR3 is TGTGCCGGAGAGAGTGTGGACAGGGGCCCGAACACTGAAGCTTTCTTT. V usage is TRBV5-8 and J usage is TRBJ1-1; 9 nucleotides agree with TRBD1. The CDR3 has 16 residues. V shed 10 bases and J 1 base; nucleotides not matched to a gene: 14. Germline values: CDR1 SGHTS, CDR2 YDEGEE.

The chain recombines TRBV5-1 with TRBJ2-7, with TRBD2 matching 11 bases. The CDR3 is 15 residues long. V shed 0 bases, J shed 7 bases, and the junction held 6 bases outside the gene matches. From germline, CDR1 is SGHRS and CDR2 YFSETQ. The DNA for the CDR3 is TGCGCCAGCAGCTTGGGGCTAGCGGGAGGAGAGGAGCAGTACTTC. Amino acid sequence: CASSLGLAGGEEQYF.

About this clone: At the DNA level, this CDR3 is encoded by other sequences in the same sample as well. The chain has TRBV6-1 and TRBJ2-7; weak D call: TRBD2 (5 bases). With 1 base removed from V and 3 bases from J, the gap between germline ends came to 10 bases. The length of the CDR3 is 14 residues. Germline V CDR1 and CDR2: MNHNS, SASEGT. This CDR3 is CASSEVDSLYEQYF. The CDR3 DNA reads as TGTGCCAGCAGTGAAGTGGACTCCCTCTACGAGCAGTACTTC.

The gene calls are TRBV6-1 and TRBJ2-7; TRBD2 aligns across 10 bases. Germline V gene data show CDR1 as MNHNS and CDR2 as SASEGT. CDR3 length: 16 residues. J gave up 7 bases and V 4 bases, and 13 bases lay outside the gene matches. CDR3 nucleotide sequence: TGTGCCAGCAGTGCCAGTCCTGGCCTAGCGGGGGTAGAGCAGTACTTC. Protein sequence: CASSASPGLAGVEQYF.

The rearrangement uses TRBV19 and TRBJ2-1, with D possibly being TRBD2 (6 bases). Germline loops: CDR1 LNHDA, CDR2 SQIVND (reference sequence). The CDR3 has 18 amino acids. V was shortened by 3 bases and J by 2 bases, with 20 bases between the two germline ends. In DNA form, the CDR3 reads TGTGCCAGTAGTATGTGGTTTTTGGTCGGGGGAACCTACAATGAGCAGTTCTTC. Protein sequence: CASSMWFLVGGTYNEQFF. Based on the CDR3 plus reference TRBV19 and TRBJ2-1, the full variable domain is DGGITQSPKYLFRKEGQNVTLSCEQNLNHDAMYWYRQDPGQGLRLIYYSQIVNDFQKGDIAEGYSVSREKKESFPLTVTSAQKNPTAFYLCASSMWFLVGGTYNEQFFGPGTRLTVL.

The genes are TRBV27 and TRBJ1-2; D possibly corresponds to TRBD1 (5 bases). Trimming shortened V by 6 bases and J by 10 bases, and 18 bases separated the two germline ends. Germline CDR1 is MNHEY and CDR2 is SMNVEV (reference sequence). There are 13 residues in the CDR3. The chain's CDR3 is CASSWGSTGYYTF. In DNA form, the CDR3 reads TGTGCCAGCAGCTGGGGCAGCACCGGGTACTACACCTTC.

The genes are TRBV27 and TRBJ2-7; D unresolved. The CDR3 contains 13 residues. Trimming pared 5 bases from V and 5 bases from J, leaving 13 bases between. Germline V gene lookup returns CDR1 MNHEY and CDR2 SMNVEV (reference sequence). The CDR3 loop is CASSITPRDEQYF. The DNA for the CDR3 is TGTGCCAGCAGTATTACCCCCCGGGACGAGCAGTACTTC.

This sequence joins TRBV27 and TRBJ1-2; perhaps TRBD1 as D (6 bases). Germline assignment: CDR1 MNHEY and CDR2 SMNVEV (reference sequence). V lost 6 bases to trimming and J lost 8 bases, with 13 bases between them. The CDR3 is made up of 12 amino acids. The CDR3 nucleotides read TGTGCCAGCAGCCAGGGGAGGGGAGGCTACACCTTC. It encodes CASSQGRGGYTF.

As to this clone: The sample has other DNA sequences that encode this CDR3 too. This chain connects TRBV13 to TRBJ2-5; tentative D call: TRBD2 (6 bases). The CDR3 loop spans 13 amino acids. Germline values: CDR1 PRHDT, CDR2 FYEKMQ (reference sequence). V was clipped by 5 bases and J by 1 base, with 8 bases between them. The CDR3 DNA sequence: TGTGCCAGCAGCCGGGGACTCCAAGAGACCCAGTACTTC. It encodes CASSRGLQETQYF.

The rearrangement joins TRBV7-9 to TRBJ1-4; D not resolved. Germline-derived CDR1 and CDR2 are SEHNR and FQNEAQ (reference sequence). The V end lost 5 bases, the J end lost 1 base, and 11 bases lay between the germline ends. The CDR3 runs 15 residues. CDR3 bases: TGTGCCAGCAGCCCGACGGGCATAACTAATGAAAAACTGTTTTTT. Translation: CASSPTGITNEKLFF. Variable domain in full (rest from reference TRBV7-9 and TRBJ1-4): DTGVSQNPRHKITKRGQNVTFRCDPISEHNRLYWYRQTLGQGPEFLTYFQNEAQLEKSRLLSDRFSAERPKGSFSTLEIQRTEQGDSAMYLCASSPTGITNEKLFFGSGTQLSVL.

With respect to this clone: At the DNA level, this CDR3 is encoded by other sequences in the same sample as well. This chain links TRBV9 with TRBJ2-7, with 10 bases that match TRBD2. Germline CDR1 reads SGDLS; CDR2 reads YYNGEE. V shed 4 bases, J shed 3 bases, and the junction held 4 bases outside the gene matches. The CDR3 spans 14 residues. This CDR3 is CASSPSSGGYEQYF. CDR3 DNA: TGTGCCAGCAGCCCATCTAGCGGGGGCTACGAGCAGTACTTC.

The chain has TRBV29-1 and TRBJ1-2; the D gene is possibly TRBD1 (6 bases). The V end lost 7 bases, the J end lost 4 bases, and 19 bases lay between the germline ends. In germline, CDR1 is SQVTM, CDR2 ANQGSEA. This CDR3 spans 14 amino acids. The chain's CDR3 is CSGRGGGGSYGYTF. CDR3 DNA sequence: TGCAGCGGCAGAGGCGGGGGCGGAAGCTATGGCTACACCTTC.

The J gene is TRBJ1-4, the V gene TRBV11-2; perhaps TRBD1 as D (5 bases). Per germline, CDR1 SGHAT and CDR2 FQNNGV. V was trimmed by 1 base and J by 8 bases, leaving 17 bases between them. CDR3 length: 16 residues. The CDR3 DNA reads TGTGCCAGCAGCTTAGGGGGAATCGGGGCTAGCGAAAAACTGTTTTTT. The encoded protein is CASSLGGIGASEKLFF.

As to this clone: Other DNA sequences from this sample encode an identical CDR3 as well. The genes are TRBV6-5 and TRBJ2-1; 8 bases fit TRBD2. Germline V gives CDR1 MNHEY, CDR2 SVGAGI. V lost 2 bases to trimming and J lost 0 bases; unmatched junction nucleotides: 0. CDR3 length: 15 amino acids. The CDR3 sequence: CASSYTSGSYNEQFF. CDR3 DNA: TGTGCCAGCAGTTACACTAGCGGCTCCTACAATGAGCAGTTCTTC.

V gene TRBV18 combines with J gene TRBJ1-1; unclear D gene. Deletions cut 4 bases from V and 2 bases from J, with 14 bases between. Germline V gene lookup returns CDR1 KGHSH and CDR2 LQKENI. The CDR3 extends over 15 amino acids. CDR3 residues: CASSRPRGINTEAFF. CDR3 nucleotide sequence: TGTGCCAGCTCACGCCCCAGAGGGATCAACACTGAAGCTTTCTTT.

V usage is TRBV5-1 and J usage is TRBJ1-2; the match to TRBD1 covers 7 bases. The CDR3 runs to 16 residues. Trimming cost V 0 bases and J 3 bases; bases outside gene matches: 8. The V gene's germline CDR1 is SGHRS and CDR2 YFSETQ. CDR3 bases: TGCGCCAGCAGCTTGGCCTCCCCAGGGGGTGACTATGGCTACACCTTC. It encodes CASSLASPGGDYGYTF.

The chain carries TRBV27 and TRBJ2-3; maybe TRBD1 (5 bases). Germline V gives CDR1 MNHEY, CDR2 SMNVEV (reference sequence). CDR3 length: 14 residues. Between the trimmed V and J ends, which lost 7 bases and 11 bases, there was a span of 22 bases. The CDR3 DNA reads TGTGCCAGCACAAACGGACATTCTCGCGATTTGCAGTATTTT. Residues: CASTNGHSRDLQYF.

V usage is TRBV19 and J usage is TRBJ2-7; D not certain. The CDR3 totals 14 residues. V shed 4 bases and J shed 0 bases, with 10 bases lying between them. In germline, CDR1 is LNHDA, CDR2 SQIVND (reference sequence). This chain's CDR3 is CASSNRIGSYEQYF. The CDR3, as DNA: TGTGCCAGTAGTAACCGAATCGGCTCCTACGAGCAGTACTTC.

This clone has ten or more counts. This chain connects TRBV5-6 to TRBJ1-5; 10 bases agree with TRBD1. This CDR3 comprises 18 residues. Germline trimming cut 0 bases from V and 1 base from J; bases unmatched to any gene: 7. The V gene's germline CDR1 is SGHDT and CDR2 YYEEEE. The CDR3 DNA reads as TGTGCCAGCAGCTTGGAGGGGGGACAGGGGAACAGCAATCAGCCCCAGCATTTT. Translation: CASSLEGGQGNSNQPQHF.

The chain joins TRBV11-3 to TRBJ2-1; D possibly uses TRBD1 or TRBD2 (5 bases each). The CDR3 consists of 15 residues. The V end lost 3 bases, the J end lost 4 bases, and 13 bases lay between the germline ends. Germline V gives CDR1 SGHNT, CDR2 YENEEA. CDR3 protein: CASSLDPGPYNEQFF. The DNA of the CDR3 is TGTGCCAGCAGCTTGGATCCGGGGCCGTACAATGAGCAGTTCTTC.

CDR3: CASSLSLAAMAETQYF. CDR3 in DNA: TGTGCCAGCAGTTTATCGCTAGCGGCTATGGCGGAGACCCAGTACTTC. The chain has TRBV27 and TRBJ2-5; 7 nucleotides line up with TRBD2. Germline V gives CDR1 MNHEY, CDR2 SMNVEV (reference sequence). There are 16 residues in the CDR3. V lost 0 bases to trimming and J lost 5 bases; unmatched junction nucleotides: 9.

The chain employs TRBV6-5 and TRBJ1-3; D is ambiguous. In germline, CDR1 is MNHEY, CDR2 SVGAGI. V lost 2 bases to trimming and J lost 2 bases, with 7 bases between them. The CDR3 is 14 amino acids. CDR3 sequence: CASSYDKAGNTIYF. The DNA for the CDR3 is TGTGCCAGCAGTTACGATAAGGCTGGAAACACCATATATTTT.

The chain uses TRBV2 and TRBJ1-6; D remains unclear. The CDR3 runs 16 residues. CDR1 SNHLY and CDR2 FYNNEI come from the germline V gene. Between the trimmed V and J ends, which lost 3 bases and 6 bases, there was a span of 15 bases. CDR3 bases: TGTGCCAGCAGTGAGTTAGGGCCACGGTCTAATTCACCCCTCCACTTT. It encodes CASSELGPRSNSPLHF.

The CDR3 sequence: CASSQRQGLNTEAFF. The CDR3 nucleotides are TGCGCCAGCAGCCAACGACAGGGGTTGAACACTGAAGCTTTCTTT. This sequence joins TRBV4-1 and TRBJ1-1; 8 bases fit TRBD1. V was pared by 2 bases and J by 0 bases, with 2 bases of the junction left unmatched. Germline CDR1 MGHRA, CDR2 YSYEKL. The CDR3 extends over 15 amino acids.

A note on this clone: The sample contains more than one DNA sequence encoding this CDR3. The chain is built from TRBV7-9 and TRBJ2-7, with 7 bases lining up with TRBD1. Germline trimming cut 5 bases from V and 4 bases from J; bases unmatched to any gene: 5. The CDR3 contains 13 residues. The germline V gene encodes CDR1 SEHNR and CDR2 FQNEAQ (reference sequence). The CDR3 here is CASSPGTDYEQYF. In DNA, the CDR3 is TGTGCCAGCAGCCCCGGGACAGATTACGAGCAGTACTTC. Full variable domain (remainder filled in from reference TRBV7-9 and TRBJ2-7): DTGVSQNPRHKITKRGQNVTFRCDPISEHNRLYWYRQTLGQGPEFLTYFQNEAQLEKSRLLSDRFSAERPKGSFSTLEIQRTEQGDSAMYLCASSPGTDYEQYFGPGTRLTVT.

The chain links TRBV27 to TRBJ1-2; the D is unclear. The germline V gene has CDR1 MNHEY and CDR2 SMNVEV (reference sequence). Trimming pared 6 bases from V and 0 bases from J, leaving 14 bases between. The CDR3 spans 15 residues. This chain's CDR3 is CASRPNDGPNYGYTF. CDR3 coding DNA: TGTGCCAGCAGACCCAACGACGGACCTAACTATGGCTACACCTTC.

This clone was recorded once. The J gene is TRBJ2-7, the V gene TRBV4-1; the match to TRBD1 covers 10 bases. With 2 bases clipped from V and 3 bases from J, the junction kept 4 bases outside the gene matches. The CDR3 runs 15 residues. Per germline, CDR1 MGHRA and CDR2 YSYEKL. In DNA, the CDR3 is TGCGCCAGCAGCCAACAAGGACAGGGGGACTACGAGCAGTACTTC. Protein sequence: CASSQQGQGDYEQYF.

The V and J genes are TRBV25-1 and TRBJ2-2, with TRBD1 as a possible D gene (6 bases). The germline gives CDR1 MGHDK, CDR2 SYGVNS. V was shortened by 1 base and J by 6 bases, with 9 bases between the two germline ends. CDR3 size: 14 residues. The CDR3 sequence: CASSESQGSGELFF. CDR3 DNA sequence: TGTGCCAGCAGTGAATCACAGGGTTCCGGGGAGCTGTTTTTT.

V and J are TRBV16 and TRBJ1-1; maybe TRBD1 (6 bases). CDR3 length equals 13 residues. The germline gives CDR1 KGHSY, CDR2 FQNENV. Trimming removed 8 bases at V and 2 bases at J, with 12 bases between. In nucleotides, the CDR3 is TGTGCCAGCGGAAGGACAGACAACACTGAAGCTTTCTTT. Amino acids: CASGRTDNTEAFF. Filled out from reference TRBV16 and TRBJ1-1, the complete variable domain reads GEEVAQTPKHLVRGEGQKAKLYCAPIKGHSYVFWYQQVLKNEFKFLISFQNENVFDETGMPKERFSAKCLPNSPCSLEIQATKLEDSAVYFCASGRTDNTEAFFGQGTRLTVV.

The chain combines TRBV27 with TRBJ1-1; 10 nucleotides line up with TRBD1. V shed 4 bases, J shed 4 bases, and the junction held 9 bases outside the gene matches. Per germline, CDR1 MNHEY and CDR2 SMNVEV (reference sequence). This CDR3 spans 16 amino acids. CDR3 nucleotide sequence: TGTGCCAGCAGTTACGGCGCCGGGACAGGGGCCACTGAAGCTTTCTTT. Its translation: CASSYGAGTGATEAFF.